The source of this T cell receptor beta chain is a study of human T cells and chemical hapten exposure. V lost 5 bases to trimming and J lost 4 bases, with 11 bases between them. The CDR3 has 13 residues. The germline CDR1 and CDR2 sequences are SGHTA and FQGNSA. Original handling: Sample TCR counts, which ranged from about 23,224 to 700,000, had a median of around 93,000. TCRdb reprocessed the RACE reads with MiXCR, giving one entry per CDR3 protein. TCRdb's processing, not the authors' own work, is the source of the V and J calls. The data contain tens of thousands of distinct CDR3 sequences, approximately 10% of them singletons. Time point defined: pre-sensitization, week 0. Stated treatment: therapeutic diphenylcyclopropenone sensitization with weekly scalp DPC. This clonotype occurred a few times.

The chain recombines TRBV7-2 with TRBJ2-5; D call uncertain. The clonotype was recovered from a middle-aged man with alopecia areata. Some clones in this sample may be carry-over from other donors' samples. The material was whole blood, obtained in connection with sensitization to the hapten diphenylcyclopropenone (DPC). DNA of the CDR3: TGTGCCAGCAGCCCCCCCTCCCCAGAGACCCAGTACTTC. Translation gives CASSPPSPETQYF.